This T cell receptor (beta chain) was documented in a study of cytomegalovirus exposure and HLA in healthy donors. Points from the study as a whole: CMV antigen specificity was confirmed in vitro for three CMV-associated chains. Highly shared sequence variants in one cluster were likely a sequencing artifact.

It was with 60 Vbeta and 13 Jbeta primers that the PCR ran. Clones were read by immunoSEQ multiplex PCR, and TCRdb kept only the in-frame ones, dropping some. The sample consists of approximately 180,000 clones, about 80% of them appearing once. This clone was detected only a few times. Its specificity is not known. The specimen was PBMCs. This sequence was found in a woman aged 30 to 39 in good health and CMV-seronegative.

CDR3 in DNA: TGTGCCAGCAGCCAAGTGGGACAGATTATGAGCTACACCTTC. This encodes CASSQVGQIMSYTF. This chain joins TRBV4-2 and TRBJ1-2, with 7 nucleotides matching TRBD1. Germline CDR1 reads LGHNA; CDR2 reads YNFKEQ. The CDR3 has 14 amino acids. The V and J ends lost 1 base and 9 bases, in that order; junction bases with no gene match: 8.